A single T cell receptor beta chain is shown here with its context. Its antigen is undetermined. This sample was included in a study of cytomegalovirus exposure and HLA in healthy donors. Broader study findings: The authors later found HLA-associated TCR beta chains more clonally expanded than equally common others.

V gave up 6 bases and J gave up 3 bases; unmatched junction bases: 8. The V gene's germline CDR1 is MDHEN and CDR2 SYDVKM. This CDR3 is 14 amino acids long. PCR amplification relied on 60 Vbeta primers (plus 13 Jbeta primers). TCRdb's copy holds only in-frame clones and misses some; the assay was immunoSEQ multiplex PCR. Among fewer than 150,000 clones, around 80% were seen once, and the ten largest hold around 2%. This TCR was recovered from a man in his thirties or forties in good health and CMV-seronegative. The specimen was PBMCs. The chain has TRBV28 and TRBJ2-7, with 7 bases matching TRBD1. The CDR3 region is CASSQTGPYYEQYF. CDR3 sequence (DNA): TGTGCCAGCAGCCAGACAGGGCCCTACTACGAGCAGTACTTC.